These T cell receptor beta chains were read from a single sample in a study of tumor-infiltrating lymphocytes in localized non-small cell lung cancer. Using immunoSEQ multiplex PCR, the repertoire was profiled, and TCRdb retains in-frame clones only, with some absent. This sample has around 15,000 clones, with approximately 69% found just once. The sequenced sample consisted of lung tumor tissue. These receptors came from a human donor with non-small cell lung cancer. CDR3s include the opening cysteine and the closing phenylalanine or tryptophan. Each record gives: CDR3 protein, J gene, V gene.

CDR3aa: CASSPSTTGTSTSPFF
j_gene: TRBJ2-1
v_gene: TRBV18

CDR3aa: CAWSNGVSEKLFF
j_gene: TRBJ1-4
v_gene: TRBV30

CDR3aa: CASSSTRQGARAFF
j_gene: TRBJ1-1
v_gene: TRBV5-6

CDR3aa: CASSLVQGTDTQYF
j_gene: TRBJ2-3
v_gene: TRBV11-3

CDR3aa: CASRGGDYDYEQYF
j_gene: TRBJ2-7
v_gene: TRBV2

CDR3aa: CASSSRGRFSYNEQFF
j_gene: TRBJ2-1
v_gene: TRBV5-6

CDR3aa: CSVRRTSGRVFTQYF
j_gene: TRBJ2-3
v_gene: TRBV29-1

CDR3aa: CSVDWQGKGKNIQYF
j_gene: TRBJ2-4
v_gene: TRBV29-1

CDR3aa: CASSEAPEGSNEQFF
j_gene: TRBJ2-1
v_gene: TRBV6-4

CDR3aa: CASSSDRLGDIQYF
j_gene: TRBJ2-4
v_gene: TRBV6-6

CDR3aa: CASSLRQATNYGYTF
j_gene: TRBJ1-2
v_gene: TRBV13

CDR3aa: CASSFPPISASNEQFF
j_gene: TRBJ2-1
v_gene: TRBV28

CDR3aa: CATWGQGEDNEQFF
j_gene: TRBJ2-1
v_gene: TRBV10-3

CDR3aa: CASSTGTGGALREKLFF
j_gene: TRBJ1-4
v_gene: TRBV19

CDR3aa: CASSYGGSGDPEAFF
j_gene: TRBJ1-1
v_gene: TRBV6-6

CDR3aa: CASSEALAGDTIKSTDTQYF
j_gene: TRBJ2-3
v_gene: TRBV6-1

CDR3aa: CASSSPPSVGQFF
j_gene: TRBJ2-1
v_gene: TRBV28

CDR3aa: CASSEGGISYGYTF
j_gene: TRBJ1-2
v_gene: TRBV2

CDR3aa: CASSLAASYNEQFF
j_gene: TRBJ2-1
v_gene: TRBV5-4

CDR3aa: CASSPEAGETQYF
j_gene: TRBJ2-5
v_gene: TRBV18

CDR3aa: CASSIMSGRSSYNEQFF
j_gene: TRBJ2-1
v_gene: TRBV19

CDR3aa: CASSDGQESYEQYF
j_gene: TRBJ2-7
v_gene: TRBV10-1

CDR3aa: CASSPVGQNTEAFF
j_gene: TRBJ1-1
v_gene: TRBV5-4

CDR3aa: CASSTAGPTGTQYF
j_gene: TRBJ2-5
v_gene: TRBV11-2

CDR3aa: CASSRGANNYGYTF
j_gene: TRBJ1-2
v_gene: TRBV18

CDR3aa: CASSPGLAGVNEQFF
j_gene: TRBJ2-1
v_gene: TRBV5-5

CDR3aa: CASSIGGQGGRYTGELFF
j_gene: TRBJ2-2
v_gene: TRBV19

CDR3aa: CASSPDPGLLYMNTEAFF
j_gene: TRBJ1-1
v_gene: TRBV18

CDR3aa: CASSLVRTYTSGRGLDTDTQYF
j_gene: TRBJ2-3
v_gene: TRBV7-8

CDR3aa: CASSQDRGEGAATNEKLFF
j_gene: TRBJ1-4
v_gene: TRBV4-1

CDR3aa: CASSEILPSAFQETQYF
j_gene: TRBJ2-5
v_gene: TRBV6-1

CDR3aa: CASSDGAGSTDTQYF
j_gene: TRBJ2-3
v_gene: TRBV6-4

CDR3aa: CASSQDTIATGTGSPYEQYF
j_gene: TRBJ2-7
v_gene: TRBV4-2

CDR3aa: CASSELLAGSSYEQYF
j_gene: TRBJ2-7
v_gene: TRBV10-2

CDR3aa: CASSTGQGSNTEAFF
j_gene: TRBJ1-1
v_gene: TRBV9

CDR3aa: CASSLWGYEQYF
j_gene: TRBJ2-7
v_gene: TRBV5-4

CDR3aa: CAIAGGWNEQFF
j_gene: TRBJ2-1
v_gene: TRBV7-2

CDR3aa: CASSYDREDTQYF
j_gene: TRBJ2-3
v_gene: TRBV6-5

CDR3aa: CASSPEWGTDTQYF
j_gene: TRBJ2-3
v_gene: TRBV7-7

CDR3aa: CSVEGTGDQETQYF
j_gene: TRBJ2-5
v_gene: TRBV29-1

CDR3aa: CASSLGDPGQNF
j_gene: TRBJ2-7
v_gene: TRBV5-5